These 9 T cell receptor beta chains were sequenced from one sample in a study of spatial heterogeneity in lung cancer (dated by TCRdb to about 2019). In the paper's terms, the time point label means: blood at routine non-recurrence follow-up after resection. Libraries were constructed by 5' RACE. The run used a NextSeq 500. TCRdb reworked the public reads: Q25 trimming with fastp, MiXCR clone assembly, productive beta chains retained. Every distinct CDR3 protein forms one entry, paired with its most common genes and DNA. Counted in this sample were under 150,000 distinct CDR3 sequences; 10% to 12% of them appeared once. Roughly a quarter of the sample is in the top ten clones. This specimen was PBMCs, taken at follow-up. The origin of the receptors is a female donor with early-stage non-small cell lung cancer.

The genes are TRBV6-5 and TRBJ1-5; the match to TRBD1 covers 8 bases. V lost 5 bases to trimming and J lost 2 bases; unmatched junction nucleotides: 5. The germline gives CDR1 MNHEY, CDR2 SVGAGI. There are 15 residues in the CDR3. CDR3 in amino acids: CASSTGGGGNQPQHF. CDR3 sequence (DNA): TGTGCCAGCAGTACAGGGGGGGGAGGCAATCAGCCCCAGCATTTT.

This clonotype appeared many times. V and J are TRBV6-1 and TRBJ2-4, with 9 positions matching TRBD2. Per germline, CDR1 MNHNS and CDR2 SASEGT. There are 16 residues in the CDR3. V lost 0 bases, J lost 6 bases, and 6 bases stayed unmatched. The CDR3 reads CASSEAPGLAGNIQYF. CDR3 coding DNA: TGTGCCAGCAGTGAAGCTCCGGGACTAGCAGGAAACATTCAGTACTTC.

The CDR3 nucleotides are TGTGCCAGCAGCAAAGGGACAGGGGGCGAGCAATCAGCCATAAGCGAGCAGTTCTTC. Its protein product is CASSKGTGGEQSAISEQFF. V is TRBV21-1 and J is TRBJ2-1; the table's D gene call, TRBD1, was not cross checked with the DNA. TRBV21-1 corresponds to a pseudogene. This CDR3 is built from 19 residues.

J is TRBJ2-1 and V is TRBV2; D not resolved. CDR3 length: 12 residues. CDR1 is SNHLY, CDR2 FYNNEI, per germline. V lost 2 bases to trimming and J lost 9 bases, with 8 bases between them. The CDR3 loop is CASSEQFSEQFF. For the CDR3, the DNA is TGTGCCAGCAGTGAACAGTTCAGTGAGCAGTTCTTC. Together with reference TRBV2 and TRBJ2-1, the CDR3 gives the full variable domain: EPEVTQTPSHQVTQMGQEVILRCVPISNHLYFYWYRQILGQKVEFLVSFYNNEISEKSEIFDDQFSVERPDGSNFTLKIRSTKLEDSAMYFCASSEQFSEQFFGPGTRLTVL.

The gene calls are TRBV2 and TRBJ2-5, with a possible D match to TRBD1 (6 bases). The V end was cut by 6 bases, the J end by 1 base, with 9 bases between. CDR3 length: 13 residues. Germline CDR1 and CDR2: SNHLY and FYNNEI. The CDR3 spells CASRWTVQETQYF. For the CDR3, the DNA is TGTGCCAGCAGGTGGACAGTCCAAGAGACCCAGTACTTC.

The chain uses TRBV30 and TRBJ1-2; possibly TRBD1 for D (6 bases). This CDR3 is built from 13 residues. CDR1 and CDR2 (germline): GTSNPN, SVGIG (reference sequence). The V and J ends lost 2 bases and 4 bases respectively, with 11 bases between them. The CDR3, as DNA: TGTGCCTGGAGTCACAGGGCGCCCTATGGCTACACCTTC. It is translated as CAWSHRAPYGYTF.

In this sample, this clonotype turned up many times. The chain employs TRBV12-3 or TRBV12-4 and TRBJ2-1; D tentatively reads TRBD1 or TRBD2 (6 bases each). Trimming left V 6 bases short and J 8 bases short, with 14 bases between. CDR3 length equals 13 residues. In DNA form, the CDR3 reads TGTGCCAGCAGGAGGGGGAGGAGGTATGAGCAGTTCTTC. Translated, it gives CASRRGRRYEQFF.

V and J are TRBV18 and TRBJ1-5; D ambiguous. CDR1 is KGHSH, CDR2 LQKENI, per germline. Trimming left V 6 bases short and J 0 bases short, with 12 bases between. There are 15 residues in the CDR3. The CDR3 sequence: CASSSHTGSNQPQHF. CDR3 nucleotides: TGTGCCAGCTCCTCCCACACGGGTAGCAATCAGCCCCAGCATTTT.

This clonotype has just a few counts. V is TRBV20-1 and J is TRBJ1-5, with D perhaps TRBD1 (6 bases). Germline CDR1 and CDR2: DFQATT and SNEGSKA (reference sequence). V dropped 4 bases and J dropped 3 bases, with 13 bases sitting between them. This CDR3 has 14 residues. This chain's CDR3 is CSAKDRTHNQPQHF. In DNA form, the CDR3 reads TGCAGTGCTAAGGACAGAACTCACAATCAGCCCCAGCATTTT.